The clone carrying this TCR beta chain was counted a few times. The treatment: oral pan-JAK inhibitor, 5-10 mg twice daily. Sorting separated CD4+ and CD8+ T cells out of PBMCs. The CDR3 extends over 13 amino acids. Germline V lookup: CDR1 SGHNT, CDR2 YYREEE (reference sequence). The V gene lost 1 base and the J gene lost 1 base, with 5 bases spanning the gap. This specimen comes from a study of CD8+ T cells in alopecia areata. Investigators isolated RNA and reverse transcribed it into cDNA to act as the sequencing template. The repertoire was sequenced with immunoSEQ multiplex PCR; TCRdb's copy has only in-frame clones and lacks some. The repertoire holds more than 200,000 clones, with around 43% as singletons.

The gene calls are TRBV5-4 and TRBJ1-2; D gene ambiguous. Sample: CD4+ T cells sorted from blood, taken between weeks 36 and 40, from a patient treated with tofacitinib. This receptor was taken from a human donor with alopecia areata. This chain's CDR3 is CASSLTSNYGYTF. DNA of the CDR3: TGTGCCAGCAGCTTGACGAGTAACTATGGCTACACCTTC.